These T cell receptor beta chains were read from a single sample in a study of T cell repertoires in cytomegalovirus infection. In TCRdb, the reads were re-called with MiXCR into one record per CDR3 protein. The sample shows 450,000 to 650,000 distinct CDR3 sequences, about 25% of them seen only once. Sequencing was done on a sample of PBMCs. These TCRs come from a human donor in good health (CMV status not recorded). Some clones in this sample may be carry-over from other donors' samples. The CDR3 runs from the conserved cysteine through the conserved F or W. A D gene is named only where the DNA matches it firmly. Where a row states a size, it is once, few, many or the class of an expanded clone; other rows omit it.

j_call v_call clone_size d_call cdr3_nt cdr3_aa
TRBJ1-4 TRBV6-2/TRBV6-3 once NA TGTGCCAGCAGTCCCTTCACAGGGACTAATGAAAAACTGTTTTTT CASSPFTGTNEKLFF
TRBJ2-3 TRBV9 once NA TGTGCCAGCAGCGTAGCTTTGGCAGGGGTCGGAGATACGCAGTATTTT CASSVALAGVGDTQYF
TRBJ1-3 TRBV7-8 few TRBD1 TGTGCCAGCAGCTTAATCGCCGGGACAGTTGTCTCTGGAAACACCATATATTTT CASSLIAGTVVSGNTIYF
TRBJ2-1 TRBV5-1 NA TRBD1 TGCGCCAGCAGCTCGACCGCCGGGACAGGGTACAATGAGCAGTTCTTC CASSSTAGTGYNEQFF
TRBJ2-7 TRBV7-2 few NA TGTGCCAGCAGCGGCCGGGGCCGGGAGAACTACGAGCAGTACTTC CASSGRGRENYEQYF
TRBJ1-2 TRBV5-1 NA NA TGCGCCAGCAGCTTTGAGGGAAGAGGCGAGGGTGGCTACACCTTC CASSFEGRGEGGYTF
TRBJ2-1 TRBV29-1 few NA TGCAGCGTTGGGGGCAAGAGCTCCTACAATGAGCAGTTCTTC CSVGGKSSYNEQFF
TRBJ2-1 TRBV27 NA NA TGTGCCAGCAGTTTTTTATCCCTGACCGAGGGGAATGAGCAGTTCTTC CASSFLSLTEGNEQFF
TRBJ1-4 TRBV2 NA TRBD1 TGTGCCAGCAGGCCCGACAGGGTATTCGAAAAACTGTTTTTT CASRPDRVFEKLFF
TRBJ2-7 TRBV7-9 many NA TGTGCCAGCAGTCATTTGGACGCAGACGAGCAGTACTTC CASSHLDADEQYF
TRBJ1-4 TRBV7-8 few NA TGTGCCAGCAGCCCCCACCGGCTGAGAGTCGAAAAACTGTTTTTT CASSPHRLRVEKLFF
TRBJ2-1 TRBV5-1 many NA TGCGCCAGCAGCTTGGGGCTAGGGCGTCGGGCTGAGCAGTTCTTC CASSLGLGRRAEQFF
TRBJ2-1 TRBV28 NA NA TGTGCCAGCAGTGTAGCAGGTAGAGTTCAGTTCTTC CASSVAGRVQFF
TRBJ2-5 TRBV18 few NA TGTGCCAGCTCACCCGGAGCAGGTCAAGAGACCCAGTACTTC CASSPGAGQETQYF
TRBJ2-3 TRBV3-1 NA NA TGTGCCAGCAGCCAAAGAGAAGATACGCAGTATTTT CASSQREDTQYF
TRBJ1-2 TRBV7-6 NA NA TGTGCCAGCGCCCGACAAGTTGTATATGGCTACACCTTC CASARQVVYGYTF
TRBJ1-2 TRBV6-2/TRBV6-3 few TRBD1 TGTGCCAGCAGACAGCGGACAGGGTATGGCTACACCTTC CASRQRTGYGYTF
TRBJ2-3 TRBV7-2 many TRBD2 TGTGCCAGCAAGTTAGGGACTAGCGGGAGAGCCGCAGGCACAGATACGCAGTATTTT CASKLGTSGRAAGTDTQYF
TRBJ2-1 TRBV11-2 NA NA TGTGCCAGCAGCTTAGAATTGGGCGAGGGGGTTATAAAAAATGAGCAGTTCTTC CASSLELGEGVIKNEQFF
TRBJ2-1 TRBV7-2 NA NA TGTGCCAGCAGCTTAGCACAATTCAATGAGCAGTTCTTC CASSLAQFNEQFF
TRBJ1-2 TRBV19 few NA TGTGCCAGCAAAGACGGGGTCTATGGCTACACCTTC CASKDGVYGYTF
TRBJ2-5 TRBV6-2/TRBV6-3 NA NA TGTGCCAGCAGTTCCCCCCCAGTGGGAGCAGAGACCCAGTACTTC CASSSPPVGAETQYF
TRBJ2-3 TRBV20-1 few TRBD2 TGCAGGGGACAACCGGGGACTAGCATGACAGATACGCAGTATTTT CRGQPGTSMTDTQYF
TRBJ2-7 TRBV7-2 many TRBD2 TGTGCCAGCAGGCCGGGACTAGGAAGTTCCTACGAGCAGTACTTC CASRPGLGSSYEQYF
TRBJ1-2 TRBV7-6 few NA TGTGCCAGCAGCCCGTTGGGGGTCGGCTACACCTTC CASSPLGVGYTF
TRBJ2-1 TRBV12-5 few TRBD2 TGTGCTAGTGGTATAGCGGGATTTGGATACAATGAGCAGTTCTTC CASGIAGFGYNEQFF
TRBJ2-1 TRBV7-2 once NA TGTGCCAGCAGTTCATATCGAGTAAGCTCCTACAATGAGCAGTTCTTC CASSSYRVSSYNEQFF
TRBJ1-5 TRBV20-1 few NA TGCAGTGCTAACCCAGGGCGTTATAGCAATCAGCCCCAGCATTTT CSANPGRYSNQPQHF
TRBJ1-2 TRBV3-1 NA NA TGTGCCAGCAGCCAAGACGAAGCCTTCGGCTACACCTTC CASSQDEAFGYTF
TRBJ2-3 TRBV28 NA NA TGTGCCAGCAGTTTCCCCAACACAGATACGCAGTATTTT CASSFPNTDTQYF
TRBJ2-3 TRBV27 few NA TGTGCCAGCAGTTTAATTCCGCAGTATTTT CASSLIPQYF
TRBJ2-1 TRBV4-3 many TRBD2 TGCGCCAGCAGCCAAGATCGTCGATCGACTAGCGGGATCATTAATGAGCAGTTCTTC CASSQDRRSTSGIINEQFF
TRBJ1-1 TRBV27 NA NA TGTGCCAGCAGTCCTCCGGGACGTAATGAAGCTTTCTTT CASSPPGRNEAFF
TRBJ2-1 TRBV7-2 many NA TGTGCCAGCAGCCGGGCATCCGAAAGCTCCTACAATGAGCAGTTCTTC CASSRASESSYNEQFF
TRBJ2-5 TRBV27 few NA TGTGCCAGCAGGGCCCGCGGACTCCAAGAGACCCAGTACTTC CASRARGLQETQYF
TRBJ2-1 TRBV7-2 many NA TGTGCCAGCAGCTTTCCCTTTGGGGGCGGGAGCCAATTTGAGCAGTTCTTC CASSFPFGGGSQFEQFF